One sample yielded the 8 T cell receptor beta chains listed below, sequenced in a study of blood T cells in healthy people across ages (dated by TCRdb to 2015 to 2017). The library was generated by 5' RACE. The data were produced on an Illumina HiSeq 2500. A second roughly 6 to 11 cycle PCR used a sample-barcoded 5' primer and a J-beta primer mix. The public reads were reprocessed in TCRdb via fastp at Q25 and MiXCR, keeping in-frame beta chains. All rows with the same CDR3 protein become a single entry with the most common DNA and genes. The sample contains approximately 900,000 distinct CDR3 sequences, under 50% of them found a single time. The ten largest clones represent roughly 13% of the sample. The sequenced sample consisted of blood. All receptors derive from a young man in good health.

This clonotype showed up just a few times. This may come from a read error, since a much larger clone is one base off. The rearrangement links TRBV7-9 to TRBJ2-5; D not certain. The CDR3 length is 13 residues. Germline assignment: CDR1 SEHNR and CDR2 FQNEAQ (reference sequence). V was cut by 2 bases and J by 11 bases, with 15 bases left in between. The CDR3 DNA reads as TGTGCCAGCAGCTTATCGCCCCACAGAGAGCAGTACTTC. Encoded protein: CASSLSPHREQYF.

The chain couples TRBV6-5 to TRBJ2-3, with D perhaps TRBD2 (6 bases). CDR1 and CDR2 (germline): MNHEY, SVGAGI. The ends were cut back, 5 bases at V and 2 bases at J, with 17 bases in the middle. The CDR3 sequence is 16 residues long. The chain's CDR3 is CASSPRRWEDTDTQYF. CDR3 bases: TGTGCCAGCAGTCCGCGAAGATGGGAGGACACAGATACGCAGTATTTT.

This clonotype was seen more than once but under ten times. The genes are TRBV12-3 or TRBV12-4 and TRBJ2-3, with a weak D call TRBD2 (6 bases). Trimming took off 7 bases at V and 8 bases at J, with 13 bases between the two ends. The CDR3 extends over 12 amino acids. CDR3 DNA sequence: TGTGCCAGCATCGGGGGAAGCGGTACGCAGTATTTT. Protein sequence: CASIGGSGTQYF.

A few counts support this clonotype. The chain links TRBV7-9 to TRBJ1-2; D is ambiguous. Germline V lookup: CDR1 SEHNR, CDR2 FQNEAQ (reference sequence). The CDR3 is 14 residues long. V was trimmed by 3 bases and J by 0 bases, leaving 8 bases between them. DNA of the CDR3: TGTGCCAGCAGCTTGTCAGGCCCTAACTATGGCTACACCTTC. Translating it yields CASSLSGPNYGYTF. The full variable domain, with the rest looked up from reference TRBV7-9 and TRBJ1-2, is DTGVSQNPRHKITKRGQNVTFRCDPISEHNRLYWYRQTLGQGPEFLTYFQNEAQLEKSRLLSDRFSAERPKGSFSTLEIQRTEQGDSAMYLCASSLSGPNYGYTFGSGTRLTVV.

The chain is built from TRBV6-2 or TRBV6-3 and TRBJ2-7, with D possibly called TRBD1 or TRBD2 (5 bases each). The V end lost 6 bases, the J end lost 3 bases, and 18 bases lay between the germline ends. This CDR3 is 15 amino acids long. Germline values: CDR1 MNHEY, CDR2 SVGEGT. The CDR3 spells CASSPPGDGHYEQYF. CDR3 nucleotides: TGTGCCAGCAGCCCCCCTGGGGACGGCCACTACGAGCAGTACTTC.

V and J are TRBV6-2 or TRBV6-3 and TRBJ1-1; no firm D call. Germline loops: CDR1 MNHEY, CDR2 SVGEGT. The length of the CDR3 is 16 residues. V was cut by 4 bases and J by 4 bases, with 19 bases left in between. CDR3 coding DNA: TGTGCCAGCAGTTGGGCAGTCCCCATGCGGAGCACTGAAGCTTTCTTT. Amino acids: CASSWAVPMRSTEAFF.

The rearrangement uses TRBV21-1 and TRBJ1-2. TRBV21-1 is listed as a pseudogene. This CDR3 contains 14 residues. CDR3 in amino acids: CASSKRGAHYGYTF. The DNA for the CDR3 is TGTGCCAGCAGCAAGAGAGGAGCTCACTATGGCTACACCTTC.

The chain joins TRBV6-1 to TRBJ2-4; 7 nucleotides line up with TRBD2. After removal of 8 bases from V and 13 bases from J, the junction contained 8 bases not matched to a gene. This CDR3 comprises 11 residues. Germline assignment: CDR1 MNHNS and CDR2 SASEGT. CDR3 amino acids: CASVREFEQYF. CDR3 nucleotide sequence: TGTGCCAGCGTGCGGGAGTTTGAGCAGTACTTC.